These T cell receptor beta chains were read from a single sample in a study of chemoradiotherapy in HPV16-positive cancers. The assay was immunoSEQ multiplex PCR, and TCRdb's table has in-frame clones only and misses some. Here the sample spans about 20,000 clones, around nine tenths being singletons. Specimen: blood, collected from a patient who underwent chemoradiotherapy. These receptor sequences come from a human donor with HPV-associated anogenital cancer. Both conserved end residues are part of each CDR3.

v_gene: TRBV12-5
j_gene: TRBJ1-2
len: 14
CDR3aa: CASGLSQQTGIYTF

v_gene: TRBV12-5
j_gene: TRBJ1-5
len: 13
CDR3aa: CASGLDSDQPQHF

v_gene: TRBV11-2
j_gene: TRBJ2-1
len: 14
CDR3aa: CASGGGINRNEQFF

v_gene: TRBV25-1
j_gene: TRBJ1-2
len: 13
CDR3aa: CASSEYSWRGYTF

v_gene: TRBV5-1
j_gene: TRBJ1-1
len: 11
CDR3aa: CASSFQGRAFF

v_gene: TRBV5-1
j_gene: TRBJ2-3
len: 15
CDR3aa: CASSSGPGSLDTQYF

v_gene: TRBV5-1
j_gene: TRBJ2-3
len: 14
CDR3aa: CASSKAGTADTQYF

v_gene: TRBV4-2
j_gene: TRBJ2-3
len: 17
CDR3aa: CASSQDGAAGAGDTQYF

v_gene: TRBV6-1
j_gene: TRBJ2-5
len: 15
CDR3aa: CASSVPGPQGETQYF

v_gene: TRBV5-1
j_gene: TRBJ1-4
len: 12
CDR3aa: CASSFKGEKLFF

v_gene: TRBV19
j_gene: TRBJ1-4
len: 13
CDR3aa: CASSDRGGEKLFF

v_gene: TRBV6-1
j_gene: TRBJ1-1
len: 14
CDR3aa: CASSGHRGNTEAFF

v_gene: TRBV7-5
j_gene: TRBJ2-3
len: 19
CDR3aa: CVRSLAFWVSGGQGDTQYF

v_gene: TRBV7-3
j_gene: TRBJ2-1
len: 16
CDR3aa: CASSLIVAGGANEQFF

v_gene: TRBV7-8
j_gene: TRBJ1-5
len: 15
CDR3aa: CASSLDNRAIEPQHF

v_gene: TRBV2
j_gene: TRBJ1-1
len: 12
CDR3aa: CASSVVNTEAFF

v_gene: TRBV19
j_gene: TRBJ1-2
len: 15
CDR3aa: CASSTGTGGAYGYTF

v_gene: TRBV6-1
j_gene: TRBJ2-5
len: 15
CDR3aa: CASSVLALNVGTQYF

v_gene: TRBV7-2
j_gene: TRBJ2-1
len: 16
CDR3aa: CASSGKDRAAHNEQFF

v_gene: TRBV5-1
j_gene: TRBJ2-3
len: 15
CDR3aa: CASRRAGENTDTQYF

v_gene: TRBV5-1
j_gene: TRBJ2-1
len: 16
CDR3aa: CASSSSPGGPLDEQFF

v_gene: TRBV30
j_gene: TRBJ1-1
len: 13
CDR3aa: CAWIGQGNTEAFF

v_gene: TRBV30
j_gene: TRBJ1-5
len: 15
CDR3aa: CAWSPGGKGNQPQHF

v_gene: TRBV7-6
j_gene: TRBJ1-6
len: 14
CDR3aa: CASSLSDRGAPLHF

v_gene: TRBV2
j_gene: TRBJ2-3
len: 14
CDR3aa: CASRGPGVTDTQYF

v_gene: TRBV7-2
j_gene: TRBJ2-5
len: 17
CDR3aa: CASSTRGVGTSTETQYF

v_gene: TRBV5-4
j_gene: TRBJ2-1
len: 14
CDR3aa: CASSLGQSYNEQFF

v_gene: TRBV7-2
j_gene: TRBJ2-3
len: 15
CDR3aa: CASSLGGTGRDTQYF

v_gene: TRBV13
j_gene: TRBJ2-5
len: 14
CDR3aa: CASSPRGGLETQYF

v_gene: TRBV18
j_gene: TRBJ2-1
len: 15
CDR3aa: CASSTNRVSYNEQFF

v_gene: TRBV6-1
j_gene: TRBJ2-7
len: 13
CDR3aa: CASSPGRGNEQYF

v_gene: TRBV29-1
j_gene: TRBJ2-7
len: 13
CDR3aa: CSVWNFPPYEQYF

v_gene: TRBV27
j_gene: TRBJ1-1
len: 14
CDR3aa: CASSLDGRGTEAFF

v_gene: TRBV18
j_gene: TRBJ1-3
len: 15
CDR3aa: CASSPAGTQGNTIYF

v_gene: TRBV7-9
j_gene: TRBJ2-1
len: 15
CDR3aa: CASSLRDSPNNEQFF

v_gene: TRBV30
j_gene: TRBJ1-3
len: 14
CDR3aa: CAWTQGRGGNTIYF

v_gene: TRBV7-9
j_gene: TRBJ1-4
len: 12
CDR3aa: CASSLGTEKLFF

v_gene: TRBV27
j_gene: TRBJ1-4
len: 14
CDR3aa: CASSLNGAQGKLFF

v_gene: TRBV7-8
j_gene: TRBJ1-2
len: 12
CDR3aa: CASSPGQGRYTF

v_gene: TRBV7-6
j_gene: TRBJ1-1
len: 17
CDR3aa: CASSLLGRGEGGTEAFF

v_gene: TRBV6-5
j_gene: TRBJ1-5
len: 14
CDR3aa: CASSSVWGNQPQHF

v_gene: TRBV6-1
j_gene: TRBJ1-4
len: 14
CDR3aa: CASSVMMRNEKLFF

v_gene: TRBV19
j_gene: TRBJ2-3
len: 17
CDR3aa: CASSIRSGGQGMDTQYF

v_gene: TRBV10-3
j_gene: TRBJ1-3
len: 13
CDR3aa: CAISERPSDTIYF

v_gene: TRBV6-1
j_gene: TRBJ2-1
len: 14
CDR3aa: CASSEQGAVSEQFF

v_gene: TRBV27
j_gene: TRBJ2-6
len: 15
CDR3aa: CASSSTGPGANVLTF

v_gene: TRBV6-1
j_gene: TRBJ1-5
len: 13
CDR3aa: CASSEKVGGPQHF

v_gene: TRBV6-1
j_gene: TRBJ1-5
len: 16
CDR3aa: CASSESRTYSNQPQHF

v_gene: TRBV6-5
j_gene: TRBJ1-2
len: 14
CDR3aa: CASRGDGLHYGYTF

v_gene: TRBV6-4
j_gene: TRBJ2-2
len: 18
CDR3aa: CASSDGGYALGSTGELFF

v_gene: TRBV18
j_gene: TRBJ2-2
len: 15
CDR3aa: CASSPTDSPTGELFF

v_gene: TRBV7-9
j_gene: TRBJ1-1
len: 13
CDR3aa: CASSLGSNDEAFF

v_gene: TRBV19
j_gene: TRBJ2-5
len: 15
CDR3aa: CASSMNDRGGETQYF

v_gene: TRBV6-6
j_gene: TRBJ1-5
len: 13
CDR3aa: CASSYLINQPQHF

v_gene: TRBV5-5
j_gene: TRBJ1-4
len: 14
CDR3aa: CASSFGQGFEKLFF

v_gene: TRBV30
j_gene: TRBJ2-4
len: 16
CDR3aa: CAWSVGTSLAKNIQYF

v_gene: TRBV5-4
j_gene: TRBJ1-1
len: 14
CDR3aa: CASSLDGSAGRPFF

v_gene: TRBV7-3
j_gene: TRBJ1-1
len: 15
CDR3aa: CASSLGGKGNTEAFF